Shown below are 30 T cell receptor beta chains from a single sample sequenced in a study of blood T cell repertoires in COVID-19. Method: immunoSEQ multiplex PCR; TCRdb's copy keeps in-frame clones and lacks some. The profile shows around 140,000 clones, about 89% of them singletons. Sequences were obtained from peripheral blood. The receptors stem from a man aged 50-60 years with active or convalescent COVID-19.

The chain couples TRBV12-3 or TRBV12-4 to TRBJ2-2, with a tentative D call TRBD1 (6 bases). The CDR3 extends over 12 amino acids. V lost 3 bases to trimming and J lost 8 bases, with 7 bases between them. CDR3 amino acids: CASSFQGGELFF. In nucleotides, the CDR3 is TGTGCCAGCAGTTTCCAGGGGGGGGAGCTGTTTTTT.

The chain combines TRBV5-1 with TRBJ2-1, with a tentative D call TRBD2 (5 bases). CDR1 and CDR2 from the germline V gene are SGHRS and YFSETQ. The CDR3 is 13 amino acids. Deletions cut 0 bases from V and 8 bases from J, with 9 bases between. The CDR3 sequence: CASSLAPSHEQFF. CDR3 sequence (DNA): TGCGCCAGCAGCTTGGCCCCTAGCCATGAGCAGTTCTTC.

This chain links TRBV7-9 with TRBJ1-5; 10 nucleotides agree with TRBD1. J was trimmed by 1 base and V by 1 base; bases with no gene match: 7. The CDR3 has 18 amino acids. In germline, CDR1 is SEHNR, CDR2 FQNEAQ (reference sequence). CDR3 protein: CASSLGGDRGLSNQPQHF. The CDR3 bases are TGTGCCAGCAGCTTAGGAGGGGACAGGGGTTTGAGCAATCAGCCCCAGCATTTT. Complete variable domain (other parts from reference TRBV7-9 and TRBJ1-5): DTGVSQNPRHKITKRGQNVTFRCDPISEHNRLYWYRQTLGQGPEFLTYFQNEAQLEKSRLLSDRFSAERPKGSFSTLEIQRTEQGDSAMYLCASSLGGDRGLSNQPQHFGDGTRLSIL.

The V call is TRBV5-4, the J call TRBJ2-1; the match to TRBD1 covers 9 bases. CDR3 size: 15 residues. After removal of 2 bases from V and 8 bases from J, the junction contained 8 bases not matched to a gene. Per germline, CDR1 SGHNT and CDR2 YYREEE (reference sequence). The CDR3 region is CASSLSGQGVDEQFF. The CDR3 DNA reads TGTGCCAGCAGCTTATCGGGACAGGGTGTGGATGAGCAGTTCTTC.

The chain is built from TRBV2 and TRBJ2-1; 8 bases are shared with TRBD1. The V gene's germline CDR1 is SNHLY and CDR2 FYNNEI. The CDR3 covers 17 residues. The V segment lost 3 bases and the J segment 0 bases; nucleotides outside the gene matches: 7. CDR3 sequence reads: CASSEFRQGASYNEQFF. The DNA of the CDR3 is TGTGCCAGCAGTGAGTTTAGGCAGGGGGCCTCCTACAATGAGCAGTTCTTC.

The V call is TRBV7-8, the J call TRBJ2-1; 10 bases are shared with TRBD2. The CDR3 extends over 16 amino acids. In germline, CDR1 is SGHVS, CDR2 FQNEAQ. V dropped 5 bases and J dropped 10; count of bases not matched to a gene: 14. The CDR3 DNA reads TGTGCCAGCAGCCCGCAACTAGCGGGAATGGCCCAGGAGCAGTTCTTC. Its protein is CASSPQLAGMAQEQFF.

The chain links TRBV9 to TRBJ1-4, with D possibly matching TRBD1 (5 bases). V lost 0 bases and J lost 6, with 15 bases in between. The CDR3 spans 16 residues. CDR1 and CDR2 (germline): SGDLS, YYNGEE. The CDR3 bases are TGTGCCAGCAGCGTAGCCATCCAGGGTTTTGATGAAAAACTGTTTTTT. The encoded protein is CASSVAIQGFDEKLFF. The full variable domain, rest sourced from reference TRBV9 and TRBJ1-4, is DSGVTQTPKHLITATGQRVTLRCSPRSGDLSVYWYQQSLDQGLQFLIQYYNGEERAKGNILERFSAQQFPDLHSELNLSSLELGDSALYFCASSVAIQGFDEKLFFGSGTQLSVL.

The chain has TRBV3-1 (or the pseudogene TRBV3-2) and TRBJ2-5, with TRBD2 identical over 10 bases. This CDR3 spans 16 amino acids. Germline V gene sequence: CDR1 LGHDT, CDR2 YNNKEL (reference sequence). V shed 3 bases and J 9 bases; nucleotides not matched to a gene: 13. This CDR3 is CASSQLTSGRPGAQYF. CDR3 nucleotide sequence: TGTGCCAGCAGCCAGTTGACTAGCGGGCGGCCGGGGGCCCAGTACTTC.

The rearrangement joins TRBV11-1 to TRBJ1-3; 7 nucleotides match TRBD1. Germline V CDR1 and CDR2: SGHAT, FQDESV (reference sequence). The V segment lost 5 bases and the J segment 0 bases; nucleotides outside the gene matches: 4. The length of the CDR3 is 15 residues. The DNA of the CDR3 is TGTGCCAGCAGCGCGGGACAGATCTCTGGAAACACCATATATTTT. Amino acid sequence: CASSAGQISGNTIYF.

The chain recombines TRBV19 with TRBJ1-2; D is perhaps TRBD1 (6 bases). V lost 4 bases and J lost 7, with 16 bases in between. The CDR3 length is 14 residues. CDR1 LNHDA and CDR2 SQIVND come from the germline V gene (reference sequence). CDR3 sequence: CASSTTGGLVGYTF. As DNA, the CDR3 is TGTGCCAGTAGTACGACCGGGGGGCTTGTTGGCTACACCTTC. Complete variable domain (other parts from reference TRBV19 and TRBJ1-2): DGGITQSPKYLFRKEGQNVTLSCEQNLNHDAMYWYRQDPGQGLRLIYYSQIVNDFQKGDIAEGYSVSREKKESFPLTVTSAQKNPTAFYLCASSTTGGLVGYTFGSGTRLTVV.

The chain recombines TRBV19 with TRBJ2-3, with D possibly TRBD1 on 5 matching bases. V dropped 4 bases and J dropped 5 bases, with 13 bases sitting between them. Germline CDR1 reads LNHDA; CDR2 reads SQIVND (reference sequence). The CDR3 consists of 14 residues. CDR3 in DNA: TGTGCCAGTAGTACCCCCCGACAGATAGATACGCAGTATTTT. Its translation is CASSTPRQIDTQYF.

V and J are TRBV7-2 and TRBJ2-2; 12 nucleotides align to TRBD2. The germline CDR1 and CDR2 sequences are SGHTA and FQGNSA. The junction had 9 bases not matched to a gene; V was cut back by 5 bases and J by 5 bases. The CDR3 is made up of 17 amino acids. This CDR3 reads CASSLLTSGSGTGELFF. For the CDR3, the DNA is TGTGCCAGCAGCCTACTGACTAGCGGGAGTGGGACCGGGGAGCTGTTTTTT.

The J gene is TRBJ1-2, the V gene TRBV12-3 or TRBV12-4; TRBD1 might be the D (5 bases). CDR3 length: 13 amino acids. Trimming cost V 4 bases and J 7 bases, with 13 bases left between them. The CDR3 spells CASSSGQLGGYTF. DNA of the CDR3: TGTGCCAGCAGTTCCGGACAATTGGGTGGCTACACCTTC.

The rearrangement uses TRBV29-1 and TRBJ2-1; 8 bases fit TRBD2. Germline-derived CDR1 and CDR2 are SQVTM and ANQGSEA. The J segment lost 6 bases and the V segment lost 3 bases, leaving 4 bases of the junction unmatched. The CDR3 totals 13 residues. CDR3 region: CSVDSGAVNEQFF. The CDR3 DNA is TGCAGCGTTGATAGCGGGGCAGTCAATGAGCAGTTCTTC.

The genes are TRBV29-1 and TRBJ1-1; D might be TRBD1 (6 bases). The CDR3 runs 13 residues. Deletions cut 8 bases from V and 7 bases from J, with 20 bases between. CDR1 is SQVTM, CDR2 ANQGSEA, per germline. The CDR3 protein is CSISDNRVGEAFF. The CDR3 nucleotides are TGCAGCATCTCGGACAACAGGGTTGGTGAAGCTTTCTTT.

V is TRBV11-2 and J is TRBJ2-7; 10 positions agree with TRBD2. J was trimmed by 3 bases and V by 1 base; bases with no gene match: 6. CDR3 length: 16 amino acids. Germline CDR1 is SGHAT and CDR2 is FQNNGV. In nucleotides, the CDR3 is TGTGCCAGCAGCTTAGGGACTAGCGGAATTATCTACGAGCAGTACTTC. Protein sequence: CASSLGTSGIIYEQYF.

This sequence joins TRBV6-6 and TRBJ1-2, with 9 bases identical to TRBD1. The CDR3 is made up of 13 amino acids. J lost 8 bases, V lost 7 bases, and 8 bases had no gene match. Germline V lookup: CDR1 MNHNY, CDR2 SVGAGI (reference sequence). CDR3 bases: TGTGCCAGCATTAGCGGGACAGGGAACGGCTACACCTTC. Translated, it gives CASISGTGNGYTF.

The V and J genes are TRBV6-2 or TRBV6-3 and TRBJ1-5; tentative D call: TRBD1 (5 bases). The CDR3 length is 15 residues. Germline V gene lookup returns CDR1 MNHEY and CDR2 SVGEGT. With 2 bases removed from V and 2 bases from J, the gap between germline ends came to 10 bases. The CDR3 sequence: CASSYGGGGNQPQHF. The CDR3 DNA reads TGTGCCAGCAGTTACGGGGGGGGAGGCAATCAGCCCCAGCATTTT.

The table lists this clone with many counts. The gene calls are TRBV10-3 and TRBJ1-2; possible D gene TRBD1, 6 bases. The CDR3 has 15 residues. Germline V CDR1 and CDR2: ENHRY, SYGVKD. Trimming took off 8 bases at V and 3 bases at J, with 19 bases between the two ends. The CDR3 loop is CAIAGKGGRDYGYTF. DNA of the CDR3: TGTGCCATCGCCGGAAAAGGGGGTCGGGACTATGGCTACACCTTC.

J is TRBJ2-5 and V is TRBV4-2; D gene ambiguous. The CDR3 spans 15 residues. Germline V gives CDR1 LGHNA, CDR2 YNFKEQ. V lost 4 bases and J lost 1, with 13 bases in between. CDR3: CASSRYGGVQETQYF. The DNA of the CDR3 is TGTGCCAGCAGCCGGTATGGTGGAGTCCAAGAGACCCAGTACTTC.

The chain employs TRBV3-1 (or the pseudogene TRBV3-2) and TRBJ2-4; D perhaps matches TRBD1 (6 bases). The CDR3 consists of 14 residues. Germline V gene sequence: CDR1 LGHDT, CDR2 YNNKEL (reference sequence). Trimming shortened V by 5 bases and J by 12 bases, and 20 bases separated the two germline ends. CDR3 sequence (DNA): TGTGCCAGCAGCACGGGACACAGGGTTTCTACTCAGTACTTC. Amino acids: CASSTGHRVSTQYF.

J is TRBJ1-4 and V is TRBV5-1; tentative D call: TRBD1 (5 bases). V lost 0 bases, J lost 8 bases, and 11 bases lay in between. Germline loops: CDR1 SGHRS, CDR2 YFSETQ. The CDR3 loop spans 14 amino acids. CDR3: CASSLGRGLEKLFF. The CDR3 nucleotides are TGCGCCAGCAGCTTGGGAAGGGGTTTAGAAAAACTGTTTTTT.

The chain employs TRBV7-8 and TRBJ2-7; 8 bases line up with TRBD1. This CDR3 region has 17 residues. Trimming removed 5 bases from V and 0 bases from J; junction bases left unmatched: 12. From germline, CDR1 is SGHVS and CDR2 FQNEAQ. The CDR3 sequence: CASSPRDRQNPSYEQYF. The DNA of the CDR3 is TGTGCCAGCAGCCCAAGGGACAGGCAAAACCCCTCCTACGAGCAGTACTTC.

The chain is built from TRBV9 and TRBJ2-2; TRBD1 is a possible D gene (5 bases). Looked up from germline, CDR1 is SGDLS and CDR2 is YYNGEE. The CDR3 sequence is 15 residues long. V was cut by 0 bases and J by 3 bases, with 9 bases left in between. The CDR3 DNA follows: TGTGCCAGCAGCGTAGCAGTCAGGGACACCGGGGAGCTGTTTTTT. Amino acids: CASSVAVRDTGELFF.

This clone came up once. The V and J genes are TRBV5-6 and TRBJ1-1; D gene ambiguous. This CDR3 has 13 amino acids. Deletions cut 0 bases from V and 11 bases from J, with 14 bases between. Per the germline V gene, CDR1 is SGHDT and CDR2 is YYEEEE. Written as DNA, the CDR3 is TGTGCCAGCAGCTTGGCCATAGTCGCCTCGGCTTTCTTT. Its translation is CASSLAIVASAFF.

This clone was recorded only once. CDR3: CASSPSQGDGYTF. The DNA for the CDR3 is TGTGCCAGCAGTCCTAGTCAAGGGGATGGCTACACCTTC. The V and J genes are TRBV6-4 and TRBJ1-2; D is perhaps TRBD1 (5 bases). V lost 5 bases and J lost 6, with 13 bases in between. The germline V gene has CDR1 MRHNA and CDR2 SNTAGT. There are 13 residues in the CDR3.

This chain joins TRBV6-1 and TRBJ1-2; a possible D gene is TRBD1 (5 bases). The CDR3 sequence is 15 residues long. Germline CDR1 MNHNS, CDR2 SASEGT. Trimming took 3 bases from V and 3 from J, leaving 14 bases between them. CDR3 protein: CASSDRAPIDYGYTF. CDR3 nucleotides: TGTGCCAGCAGTGACAGGGCACCTATCGACTATGGCTACACCTTC.

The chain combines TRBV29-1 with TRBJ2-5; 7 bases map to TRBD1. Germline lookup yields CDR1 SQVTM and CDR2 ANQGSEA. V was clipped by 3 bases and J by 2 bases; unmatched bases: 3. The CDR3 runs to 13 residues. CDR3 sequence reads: CSVDDRVQETQYF. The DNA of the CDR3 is TGCAGCGTTGATGACAGGGTACAAGAGACCCAGTACTTC.

CDR3 nucleotides: TGTGCCAGCAGCTTAGCGGGCAGGCCGGAGACCCAGTACTTC. Amino acids: CASSLAGRPETQYF. V and J are TRBV5-4 and TRBJ2-5; perhaps TRBD2 as D (6 bases). Deletions cut 2 bases from V and 5 bases from J, with 13 bases between. Per germline, CDR1 SGHNT and CDR2 YYREEE (reference sequence). This CDR3 contains 14 residues.

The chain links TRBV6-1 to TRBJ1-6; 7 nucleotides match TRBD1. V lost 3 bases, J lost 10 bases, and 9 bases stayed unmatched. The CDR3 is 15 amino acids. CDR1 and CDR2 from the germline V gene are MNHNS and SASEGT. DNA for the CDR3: TGTGCCAGCAGTGAGCCCGGGACAGAACTCTCACCCCTCCACTTT. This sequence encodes CASSEPGTELSPLHF.